This TCR beta chain was sequenced in a study of post-analysis software for immune sequencing data. Study results and limitations: A few TRBV segments occurring more often in patients than controls included TRBV5-6, TRBV5-1 and TRBV20-1.

CDR1 PRHDT and CDR2 FYEKMQ come from the germline V gene (reference sequence). With 6 bases clipped from V and 7 bases from J, the junction kept 14 bases outside the gene matches. The CDR3 has 17 residues. About this clonotype itself: Its antigen is as yet unknown.

Prepared libraries of TCR beta cDNA carried unique molecular identifiers. A single record per CDR3 protein comes from TCRdb applying MiXCR to the PCR reads. The sample has 550,000 to 700,000 distinct CDR3 sequences; 44% are singletons. The source of this sequence is a girl aged 10 to 17 with multiple sclerosis. The chain recombines TRBV13 with TRBJ2-1; 11 bases map to TRBD1. Material for sequencing was blood. The CDR3, as DNA: TGTGCCAGCAGTACAATCAGGGGGACAGGGGGTTTTAATGAGCAGTTCTTC. This encodes CASSTIRGTGGFNEQFF.